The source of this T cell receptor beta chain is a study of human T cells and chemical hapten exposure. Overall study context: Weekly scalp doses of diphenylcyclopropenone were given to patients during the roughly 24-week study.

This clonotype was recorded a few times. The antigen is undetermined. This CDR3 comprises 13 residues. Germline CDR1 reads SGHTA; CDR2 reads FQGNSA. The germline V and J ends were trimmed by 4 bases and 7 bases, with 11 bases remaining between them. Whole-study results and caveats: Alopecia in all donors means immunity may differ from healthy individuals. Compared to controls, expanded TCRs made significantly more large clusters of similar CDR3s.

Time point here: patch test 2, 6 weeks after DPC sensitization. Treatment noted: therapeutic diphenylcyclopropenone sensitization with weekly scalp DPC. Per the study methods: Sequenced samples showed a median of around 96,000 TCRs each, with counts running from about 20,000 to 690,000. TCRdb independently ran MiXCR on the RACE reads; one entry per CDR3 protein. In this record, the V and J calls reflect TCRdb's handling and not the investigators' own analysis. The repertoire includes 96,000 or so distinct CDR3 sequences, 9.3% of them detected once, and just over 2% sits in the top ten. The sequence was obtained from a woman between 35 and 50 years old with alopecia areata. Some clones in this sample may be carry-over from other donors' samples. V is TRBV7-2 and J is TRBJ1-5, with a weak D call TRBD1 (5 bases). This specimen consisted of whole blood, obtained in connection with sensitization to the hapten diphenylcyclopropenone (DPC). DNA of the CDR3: TGTGCCAGCAGCTGGGGGGAAGGGCAGCCCCAGCATTTT. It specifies CASSWGEGQPQHF.